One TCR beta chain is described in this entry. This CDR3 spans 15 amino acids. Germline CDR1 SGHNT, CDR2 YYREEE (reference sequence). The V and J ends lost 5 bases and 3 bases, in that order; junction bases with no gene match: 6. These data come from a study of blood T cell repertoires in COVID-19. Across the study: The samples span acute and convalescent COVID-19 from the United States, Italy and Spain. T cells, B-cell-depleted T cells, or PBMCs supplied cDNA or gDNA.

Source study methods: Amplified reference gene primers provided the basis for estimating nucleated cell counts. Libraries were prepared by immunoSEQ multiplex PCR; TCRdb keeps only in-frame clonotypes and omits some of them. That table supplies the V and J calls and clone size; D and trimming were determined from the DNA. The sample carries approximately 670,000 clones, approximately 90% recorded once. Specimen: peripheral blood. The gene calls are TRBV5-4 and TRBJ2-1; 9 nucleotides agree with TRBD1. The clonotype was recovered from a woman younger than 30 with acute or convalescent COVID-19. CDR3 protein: CASRGGQGHYNEQFF. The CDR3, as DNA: TGTGCCAGCAGGGGGGGACAGGGCCACTACAATGAGCAGTTCTTC.